The 25 T cell receptor beta chains below come from one sample, sequenced in a study of cytomegalovirus exposure and HLA in healthy donors. The primer mix had 60 Vbeta and 13 Jbeta primers. Profiling relied on immunoSEQ multiplex PCR, and the TCRdb table lists in-frame clones only, not all of them. The sample lists 100,000 to 150,000 clones, just under 80% occurring once. The sequenced material came from PBMCs. Receptors were obtained from a man aged 25 to 40 in good health and CMV-seronegative.

The V and J genes are TRBV11-2 and TRBJ1-4; 8 bases are a match to TRBD1. The CDR3 loop spans 16 amino acids. The germline CDR1 and CDR2 sequences are SGHAT and FQNNGV. V trimming: 0 bases; J trimming: 10 bases; junction bases outside the gene matches: 10. CDR3 coding DNA: TGTGCCAGCAGCTTAGATTGGGCCAGGGGGCGCGGAAAACTGTTTTTT. It codes for CASSLDWARGRGKLFF.

This clone appeared a single time. The rearrangement links TRBV2 to TRBJ1-2; D is unresolved. Trimming took 6 bases from V and 8 from J, leaving 16 bases between them. The CDR3 covers 13 residues. Per germline, CDR1 SNHLY and CDR2 FYNNEI. CDR3 bases: TGTGCCAGCAGGAAAGGAGGAACTATGGGCTACACCTTC. It encodes CASRKGGTMGYTF.

This clone was seen a handful of times. The rearrangement links TRBV29-1 to TRBJ1-1; D unresolved. Germline CDR1 is SQVTM and CDR2 is ANQGSEA. The V end lost 3 bases, the J end lost 4 bases, and 15 bases lay between the germline ends. The CDR3 length is 14 residues. In DNA form, the CDR3 reads TGCAGCGTTGATGGTGAAGGAGAGGCCACTGAAGCTTTCTTT. It specifies CSVDGEGEATEAFF.

The chain links TRBV27 to TRBJ1-1; maybe TRBD1 (5 bases). Germline V gene lookup returns CDR1 MNHEY and CDR2 SMNVEV (reference sequence). V gave up 5 bases and J gave up 4 bases, with 17 bases separating them. This CDR3 has 15 amino acids. The CDR3 region has the DNA TGTGCCAGCAGTCCCAGTACGTGGGGGGGCACTGAAGCTTTCTTT. Amino acids: CASSPSTWGGTEAFF.

The count of this clone is one. The chain recombines TRBV5-1 with TRBJ2-1, with 7 bases aligning to TRBD1. Per germline, CDR1 SGHRS and CDR2 YFSETQ. J lost 10 bases, V lost 0 bases, and 4 bases had no gene match. The CDR3 totals 13 residues. This CDR3 reads CASSLGGQLEQFF. The CDR3 DNA sequence: TGCGCCAGCAGCTTGGGGGGACAGTTGGAGCAGTTCTTC.

This chain joins TRBV7-9 and TRBJ1-4; D is uncertain. CDR3 length equals 15 residues. The V and J ends lost 1 base and 5 bases respectively, with 11 bases between them. Germline loops: CDR1 SEHNR, CDR2 FQNEAQ (reference sequence). CDR3 region: CASSLGLDGNEKLFF. The CDR3 bases are TGTGCCAGCAGCTTAGGGTTAGACGGGAATGAAAAACTGTTTTTT.

The count of this clone is one. V and J are TRBV2 and TRBJ2-7, with D possibly matching TRBD2 (5 bases). Per the germline V gene, CDR1 is SNHLY and CDR2 is FYNNEI. The CDR3 loop spans 13 amino acids. Deletions cut 9 bases from V and 0 bases from J, with 12 bases between. The chain's CDR3 is CASWAGSSYEQYF. DNA of the CDR3: TGTGCCAGTTGGGCGGGTAGCTCCTACGAGCAGTACTTC.

The gene calls are TRBV6-6 and TRBJ2-2; TRBD2 is a possible D gene (6 bases). Trimming left V 6 bases short and J 7 bases short, with 15 bases between. The germline gives CDR1 MNHNY, CDR2 SVGAGI (reference sequence). This CDR3 region has 14 residues. The CDR3 nucleotides are TGTGCCAGCAGCCAGGAGGAGGGCGTCGGGGAGCTGTTTTTT. Its protein is CASSQEEGVGELFF.

In its sample, this clone was seen once. The J gene is TRBJ1-1, the V gene TRBV7-9; possibly TRBD1 for D (5 bases). The CDR3 extends over 15 amino acids. V was cut by 2 bases and J by 5 bases, with 15 bases left in between. Germline lookup yields CDR1 SEHNR and CDR2 FQNEAQ (reference sequence). The CDR3 nucleotides are TGTGCCAGCAGCTTATTGGGAGGGGTAGGTACTGAAGCTTTCTTT. Its translation is CASSLLGGVGTEAFF.

This clone was recorded a few times. The rearrangement uses TRBV25-1 and TRBJ1-4; D is ambiguous. The CDR3 length is 15 residues. Between the trimmed V and J ends, which lost 3 bases and 5 bases, there was a span of 13 bases. Germline V gene sequence: CDR1 MGHDK, CDR2 SYGVNS. CDR3 sequence reads: CASSDRSRLNEKLFF. The CDR3 DNA reads as TGTGCCAGCAGTGATAGGTCCAGGTTGAATGAAAAACTGTTTTTT.

The rearrangement uses TRBV15 and TRBJ1-3; no clear D gene. Looked up from germline, CDR1 is LNHNV and CDR2 is YYDKDF (reference sequence). CDR3 length: 12 amino acids. Trimming took 8 bases from V and 0 from J, leaving 5 bases between them. The CDR3 region is CATQDSGNTIYF. The CDR3 nucleotides are TGTGCCACCCAGGACTCTGGAAACACCATATATTTT.

The gene calls are TRBV13 and TRBJ2-3, with TRBD2 identical over 10 bases. The CDR3 sequence is 15 residues long. The V and J ends lost 6 bases and 7 bases, in that order; junction bases with no gene match: 10. Germline loops: CDR1 PRHDT, CDR2 FYEKMQ (reference sequence). CDR3 in amino acids: CASSTSGRAVHTQYF. CDR3 in DNA: TGTGCCAGCAGTACAAGCGGGAGGGCCGTGCATACGCAGTATTTT.

This clone was detected a few times. The gene calls are TRBV29-1 and TRBJ1-2; weak D call: TRBD1 (6 bases). The CDR3 totals 15 residues. Germline V gene sequence: CDR1 SQVTM, CDR2 ANQGSEA. Trimming removed 4 bases at V and 2 bases at J, with 17 bases between. This chain's CDR3 is CSVARIRTDNYGYTF. The CDR3 nucleotides read TGCAGCGTTGCACGGATCCGGACAGACAACTATGGCTACACCTTC.

Only a few counts were recorded for this clone. The chain carries TRBV25-1 and TRBJ1-5, with a weak D call TRBD1 (6 bases). Between the trimmed V and J ends, which lost 3 bases and 4 bases, there was a span of 19 bases. The CDR3 length is 17 residues. Germline CDR1 is MGHDK and CDR2 is SYGVNS. This chain's CDR3 is CASSDGGGRTENQPQHF. CDR3 coding DNA: TGTGCCAGCAGTGATGGGGGGGGAAGGACAGAAAATCAGCCCCAGCATTTT.

This clone was seen only a few times. The rearrangement joins TRBV6-5 to TRBJ2-1; 12 nucleotides align to TRBD2. Germline loops: CDR1 MNHEY, CDR2 SVGAGI. This CDR3 spans 15 amino acids. The V segment lost 8 bases and the J segment 6 bases; nucleotides outside the gene matches: 8. CDR3 loop: CASRSLAGGLNEQFF. Written as DNA, the CDR3 is TGTGCCAGCCGGAGTCTAGCGGGGGGGCTCAATGAGCAGTTCTTC.

This chain uses TRBV7-9 with TRBJ1-1, with D possibly being TRBD1 (5 bases). Trimming removed 6 bases from V and 6 bases from J, with 14 bases in between. Germline CDR1 and CDR2: SEHNR and FQNEAQ (reference sequence). CDR3 length equals 13 residues. The CDR3 region has the DNA TGTGCCAGCAGTTCGGGAGGGGTGGCTGAAGCTTTCTTT. Amino acid sequence: CASSSGGVAEAFF.

This sequence joins TRBV10-2 and TRBJ2-7; TRBD2 is a possible D gene (5 bases). Trimming removed 7 bases at V and 6 bases at J, with 19 bases between. Germline-derived CDR1 and CDR2 are WSHSY and SAAADI. The CDR3 is made up of 14 amino acids. The CDR3: CASTHGNPGSEQYF. The CDR3 DNA is TGCGCCAGCACCCACGGGAACCCGGGTAGCGAGCAGTACTTC.

This chain uses TRBV5-1 with TRBJ2-5, with D possibly being TRBD1 (6 bases). This CDR3 has 14 amino acids. The V gene lost 0 bases and the J gene lost 5 bases, with 11 bases spanning the gap. The V gene's germline CDR1 is SGHRS and CDR2 YFSETQ. In DNA, the CDR3 is TGCGCCAGCAGCTTGGTAGGGGGACGGGAGACCCAGTACTTC. It specifies CASSLVGGRETQYF.

This clone occurred a few times. The chain joins TRBV25-1 to TRBJ2-1, with a weak D call TRBD1 (5 bases). The CDR3 has 13 amino acids. With 2 bases removed from V and 7 bases from J, the gap between germline ends came to 9 bases. The germline V gene has CDR1 MGHDK and CDR2 SYGVNS. The CDR3 DNA is TGTGCCAGCAGTGAAGGGGCCGGGAATGAGCAGTTCTTC. Translation gives CASSEGAGNEQFF.

This clone was observed a few times. The chain's CDR3 is CASRPTSGYNEQFF. Here the CDR3 DNA reads TGCGCCAGCAGGCCGACTAGCGGTTACAATGAGCAGTTCTTC. J is TRBJ2-1 and V is TRBV5-1, with 9 bases aligning to TRBD2. Germline loops: CDR1 SGHRS, CDR2 YFSETQ. CDR3 size: 14 residues. V dropped 5 bases and J dropped 4; count of bases not matched to a gene: 4.

The V and J genes are TRBV4-1 and TRBJ1-1; 7 nucleotides match TRBD1. Germline V gives CDR1 MGHRA, CDR2 YSYEKL. V shed 4 bases, J shed 8 bases, and the junction held 7 bases outside the gene matches. This CDR3 spans 13 amino acids. The CDR3 loop is CASSLRMGQEAFF. The CDR3 bases are TGCGCCAGCAGCCTCCGAATGGGACAGGAAGCTTTCTTT.

The rearrangement uses TRBV5-1 and TRBJ2-7; 7 bases line up with TRBD1. Trimming at V came to 4 bases and at J to 6 bases, leaving 4 bases not matched to a gene. CDR1 SGHRS and CDR2 YFSETQ come from the germline V gene. The CDR3 has 12 residues. CDR3 sequence reads: CASSQGVGEQYF. Written as DNA, the CDR3 is TGCGCCAGCAGCCAGGGGGTCGGCGAGCAGTACTTC. Drawing the rest from reference TRBV5-1 and TRBJ2-7, the complete variable domain is KAGVTQTPRYLIKTRGQQVTLSCSPISGHRSVSWYQQTPGQGLQFLFEYFSETQRNKGNFPGRFSGRQFSNSRSEMNVSTLELGDSALYLCASSQGVGEQYFGPGTRLTVT.

This chain links TRBV7-8 with TRBJ2-7, with TRBD1 matching over 9 bases. The CDR3 spans 15 residues. Germline CDR1 reads SGHVS; CDR2 reads FQNEAQ. Trimming at V came to 5 bases and at J to 0 bases, leaving 5 bases not matched to a gene. The CDR3 is CASSRTGESSYEQYF. CDR3 sequence (DNA): TGTGCCAGCAGCCGGACAGGGGAAAGCTCCTACGAGCAGTACTTC.

The V call is TRBV2, the J call TRBJ2-7; maybe TRBD1 (6 bases). The CDR3 covers 15 residues. Between the trimmed V and J ends, which lost 9 bases and 3 bases, there was a span of 21 bases. Germline CDR1 and CDR2: SNHLY and FYNNEI. The CDR3 spells CASASSPDRYYEQYF. The CDR3 nucleotides are TGTGCCAGTGCCAGCAGCCCCGACAGGTACTACGAGCAGTACTTC.

This chain links TRBV5-5 with TRBJ2-1; 10 bases map to TRBD1. The CDR3 consists of 17 residues. The ends lost 4 bases at V and 7 bases at J; junction bases unmatched: 14. Germline CDR1 is SGHKS and CDR2 is YYEKEE (reference sequence). This CDR3 reads CASSTATGTGEWNEQFF. DNA of the CDR3: TGTGCCAGCAGCACCGCAACCGGGACAGGGGAGTGGAATGAGCAGTTCTTC. Full variable domain (remainder filled in from reference TRBV5-5 and TRBJ2-1): DAGVTQSPTHLIKTRGQQVTLRCSPISGHKSVSWYQQVLGQGPQFIFQYYEKEERGRGNFPDRFSARQFPNYSSELNVNALLLGDSALYLCASSTATGTGEWNEQFFGPGTRLTVL.